This is a list of T cell receptor beta chains from one sample in a study of a mutant IDH1 vaccine in newly diagnosed glioma. Method: immunoSEQ multiplex PCR; TCRdb's copy keeps in-frame clones and lacks some. Of 35,000 to 50,000 clones listed, under 95% are singletons. These receptors have no known antigen. Sequenced material: PBMCs, taken from a glioma patient whose treatment included an IDH1 peptide vaccine. These receptors were obtained from a man over 45 with glioma. The CDR3 runs from the conserved cysteine through the conserved F or W. Clone sizes are given selectively: once, few, many, or a class where the clone is expanded.

TRBJ2-7,TRBV7-2,-,CASSLDEARGYYEQYF
TRBJ1-6,TRBV7-8,-,CASSSRQGVNSPLHF
TRBJ2-7,TRBV7-9,-,CASSPRTTEPYEQYF
TRBJ1-2,TRBV2,-,CASKRQGPNYGYTF
TRBJ2-4,TRBV6-1,-,CASRATSAKNIQYF
TRBJ2-5,TRBV4-3,-,CASSRTSGGGGETQYF
TRBJ1-1,TRBV30,once,CAWSATGFTEAFF
TRBJ1-2,TRBV28,-,CASSLSGRYGYTF
TRBJ2-6,TRBV5-1,-,CASRPPDRAGANVLTF
TRBJ1-2,TRBV6-5,-,CASSYAGSNYGYTF
TRBJ1-1,TRBV27,-,CASSGRQGTTEAFF
TRBJ2-3,TRBV5-1,-,CASSLAPPPGRADTQYF
TRBJ2-7,TRBV4-3,-,CASSQDPGTSEQYF
TRBJ2-5,TRBV6-1,-,CASSEQYQDEPKETQYF
TRBJ1-5,TRBV2,-,CASSEVKRGFNQPQHF
TRBJ1-5,TRBV4-1,-,CASSQDLRNSNQPQHF